The sequence of this T cell receptor (beta chain) was determined in a study of neurological immune-mediated disorders. The table lists this clonotype with many counts. Its antigen remains unidentified. The starting material, 2 million PBMCs stored at -80 C, gave rise to the unsorted libraries. Study-level findings and limits: Neither clinical nor MRI features showed any association with the multiple sclerosis repertoire cluster, and the authors stated that larger cohorts are needed. Across subjects, expanded clones had no CDR3 amino acid sequences in common, pointing to private repertoires in all groups.

In each sequencing run, over 180 million TCR-beta sequences were generated from 15-18 subjects. TCRdb used MiXCR to reprocess the 5' RACE reads, holding one entry per CDR3 protein. The table lists 50,000 to 55,000 distinct CDR3 sequences, approximately 3.9% of them singletons. The germline V and J ends were trimmed by 4 bases and 3 bases, with 5 bases remaining between them. The germline CDR1 and CDR2 sequences are ENHRY and SYGVKD. The CDR3 has 12 residues. The chain carries TRBV10-3 and TRBJ2-3, with D unresolved. The sequence derives from a man aged 55-75 years with multiple sclerosis. Sequencing was done on a sample of PBMCs. CDR3 protein: CAISGITDTQYF. The CDR3 DNA reads TGTGCCATCAGTGGGATTACAGATACGCAGTATTTT.